Described below is a single T cell receptor (beta chain) sequence and its context. Its antigen remains undetermined. No much larger clone exists at a distance of one base, and base qualities are not known. RNA was isolated from bulk unsorted tissue, and RNA quality was assessed with a NanoDrop ND-1000 and an Agilent 2100. All donors had newly diagnosed lung cancer, had not received prior chemotherapy, and were admitted for thoracic surgery in China between August and November 2014. Anyone who had undergone radiotherapy or chemotherapy before, or who had another cancer at the same time, was left out of the study. Pieces of surgical tissue measuring about 1-2 cm3 were kept in RNAlater solution and stored at -80 degrees C until use. For CDR1 and CDR2, the germline V gene lists SGHAT and FQNNGV. V ends up 7 bases short and J 4 bases short, with an unmatched junction base count of 20. The CDR3 holds 19 amino acids from the cysteine to the phenylalanine. Only the CDR3 DNA stays, 57 bases, in frame from base 1.

The source of the sample is a study of tumor and adjacent non-tumor tissue in lung cancer (dated by TCRdb to the late 2010s). The study in broad terms: The cohort included more than 9 adenocarcinoma, 2 squamous cell carcinoma and 1 small cell lung cancer patients. The 15 enrolled patients, of whom roughly 10 were men and 5 were women, were aged about 30 to 80 years and were diagnosed with TNM stage I to III disease. Sequencing generated a total of 130,000,000 or so productive TCRbeta reads, averaging roughly 4.3 million reads per sample. The study compared bulk TCRbeta repertoires from lung tumor tissue and matched distant non-tumor lung tissue of over 13 lung cancer patients. Fewer than 35 paired specimens, one tumor and one normal lung sample per patient, were profiled by TCRbeta CDR3 sequencing.

Receptor amplification or capture employed multiplex PCR. The instrument was an Illumina HiSeq 2500. TCRbeta libraries were constructed through three rounds of nested PCR with primers (Table S4) according to protocols adapted from ARM-PCR. Before sequencing, PCR products in the 200-500 bp range were cut out of the gel and cleaned up using the QIAquick gel extraction kit. The paper's data handling went like this. Trimmomatic was used to clean the reads, FLASH was used to merge the reads into complete CDR3 sequences, and MiTCR was used to assign the reads to V(D)J germline segments. Clonal diversity was calculated as the inverse Simpson's index using VDJtools. In-frame sequences without a premature stop codon were defined as productive reads. TCRdb itself trimmed the public reads at Q25 with fastp, ran MiXCR and retained productive beta chains. Each CDR3 protein appears once, grouped with its most common genes and DNA. The V and J calls were determined by TCRdb, not by the authors. Here the sample has 85,000 to 100,000 distinct CDR3 sequences; around 71% occur a single time. 15% to 20% of the sample belongs to the ten largest clones.

The full study reports these points: TCR diversity was significantly higher in younger patients, and higher tumor TCR diversity was associated with shorter overall and disease-free survival. Only about 15 patients were in the cohort, and the authors stated that larger samples and more detailed clinical data are needed. The top 100 clones accounted for a significantly larger cumulative portion of the repertoire in normal lung than in tumor tissue. The sequencing platform is not named in the methods, and unique molecular identifiers are not mentioned. Tumor tissue showed significantly higher TCR diversity (inverse Simpson) than normal lung tissue, at around 450 vs 150 (P = 0.0075, Mann-Whitney U test). Peripheral blood was not sequenced, so blood TCRbeta repertoires were not examined in the lung cancer patients of the study.

The TCR was taken from a man aged 60 to 75 with non-small cell lung cancer. The chain is assembled from TRBV11-2 and TRBJ2-7; 12 nucleotides in the junction match TRBD2. The sample consisted of lung tumor tissue. The bases read TGTGCCAGCACCGACTCGGGGCTAGCGGGAGGGCTATCGGGATACGAGCAGTACTTC. It translates to CASTDSGLAGGLSGYEQYF.